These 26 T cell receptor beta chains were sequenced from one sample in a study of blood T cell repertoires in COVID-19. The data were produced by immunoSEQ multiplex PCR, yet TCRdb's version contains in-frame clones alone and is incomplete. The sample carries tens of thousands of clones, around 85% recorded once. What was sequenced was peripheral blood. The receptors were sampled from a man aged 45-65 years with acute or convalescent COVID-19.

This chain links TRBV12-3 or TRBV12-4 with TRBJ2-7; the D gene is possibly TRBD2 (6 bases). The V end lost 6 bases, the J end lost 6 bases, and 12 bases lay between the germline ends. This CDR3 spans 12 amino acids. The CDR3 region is CASRGVGGEQYF. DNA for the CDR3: TGTGCCAGCAGGGGGGTCGGGGGCGAGCAGTACTTC.

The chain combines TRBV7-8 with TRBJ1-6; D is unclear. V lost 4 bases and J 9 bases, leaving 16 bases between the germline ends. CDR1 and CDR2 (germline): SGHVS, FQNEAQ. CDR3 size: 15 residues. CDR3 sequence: CASSYGLVTGSPLHF. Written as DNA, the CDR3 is TGTGCCAGCAGCTATGGGCTGGTTACTGGTTCACCCCTCCACTTT.

CDR3 amino acids: CASSPTTSLGNEQFF. CDR3 DNA sequence: TGTGCCAGCAGTCCCACGACTAGCTTAGGCAATGAGCAGTTCTTC. The rearrangement uses TRBV27 and TRBJ2-1; 7 bases are shared with TRBD2. CDR3 length equals 15 residues. The germline gives CDR1 MNHEY, CDR2 SMNVEV (reference sequence). The J segment lost 6 bases and the V segment lost 5 bases, leaving 10 bases of the junction unmatched.

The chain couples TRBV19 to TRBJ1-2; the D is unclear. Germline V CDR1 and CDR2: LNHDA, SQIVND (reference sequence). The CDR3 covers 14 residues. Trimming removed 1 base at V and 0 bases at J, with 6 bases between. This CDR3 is CASSIAPANYGYTF. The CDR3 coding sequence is TGTGCCAGTAGTATAGCTCCAGCTAACTATGGCTACACCTTC. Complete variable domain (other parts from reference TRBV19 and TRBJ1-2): DGGITQSPKYLFRKEGQNVTLSCEQNLNHDAMYWYRQDPGQGLRLIYYSQIVNDFQKGDIAEGYSVSREKKESFPLTVTSAQKNPTAFYLCASSIAPANYGYTFGSGTRLTVV.

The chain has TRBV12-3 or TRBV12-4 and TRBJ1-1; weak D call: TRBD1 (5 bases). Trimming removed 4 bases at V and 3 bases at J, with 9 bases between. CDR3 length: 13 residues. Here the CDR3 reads CASSYVGDTEAFF. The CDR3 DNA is TGTGCCAGCAGTTACGTAGGGGACACTGAAGCTTTCTTT.

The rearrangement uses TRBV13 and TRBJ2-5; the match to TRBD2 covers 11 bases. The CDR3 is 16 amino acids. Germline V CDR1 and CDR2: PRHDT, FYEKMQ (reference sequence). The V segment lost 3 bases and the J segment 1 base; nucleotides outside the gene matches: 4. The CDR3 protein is CASSFLLAGVQETQYF. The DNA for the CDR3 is TGTGCCAGCAGCTTTTTACTAGCGGGAGTCCAAGAGACCCAGTACTTC.

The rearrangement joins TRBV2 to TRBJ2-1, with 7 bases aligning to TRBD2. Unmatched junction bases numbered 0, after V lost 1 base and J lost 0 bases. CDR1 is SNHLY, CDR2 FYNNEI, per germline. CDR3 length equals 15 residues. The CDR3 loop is CASSEVAGSYNEQFF. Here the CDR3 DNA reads TGTGCCAGCAGTGAAGTAGCGGGCTCCTACAATGAGCAGTTCTTC.

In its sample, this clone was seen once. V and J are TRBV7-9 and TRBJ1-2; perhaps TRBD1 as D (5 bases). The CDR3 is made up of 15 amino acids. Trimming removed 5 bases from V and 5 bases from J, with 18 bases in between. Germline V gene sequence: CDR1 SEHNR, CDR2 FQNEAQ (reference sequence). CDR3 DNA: TGTGCCAGCAGCCCTGTGCTTAGGGGCTCTTATGGCTACACCTTC. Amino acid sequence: CASSPVLRGSYGYTF. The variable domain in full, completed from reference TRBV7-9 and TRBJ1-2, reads DTGVSQNPRHKITKRGQNVTFRCDPISEHNRLYWYRQTLGQGPEFLTYFQNEAQLEKSRLLSDRFSAERPKGSFSTLEIQRTEQGDSAMYLCASSPVLRGSYGYTFGSGTRLTVV.

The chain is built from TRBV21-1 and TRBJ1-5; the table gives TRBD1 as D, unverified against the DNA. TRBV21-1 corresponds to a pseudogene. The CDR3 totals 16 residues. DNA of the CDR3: TGTGCCAGCAGCTACCAGGGTACCTATAGCAATCAGCCCCAGCATTTT. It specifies CASSYQGTYSNQPQHF.

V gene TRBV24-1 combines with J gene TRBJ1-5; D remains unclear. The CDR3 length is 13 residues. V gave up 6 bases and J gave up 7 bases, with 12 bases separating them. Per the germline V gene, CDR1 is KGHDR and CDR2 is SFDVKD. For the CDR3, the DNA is TGTGCCACCAGTTTCGGGGTAAGCCAGCCCCAGCATTTT. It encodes CATSFGVSQPQHF.

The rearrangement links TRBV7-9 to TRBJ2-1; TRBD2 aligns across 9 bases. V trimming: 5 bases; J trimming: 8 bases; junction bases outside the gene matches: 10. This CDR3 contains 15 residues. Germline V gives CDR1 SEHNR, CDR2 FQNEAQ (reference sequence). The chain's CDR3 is CASSRIAGAGYEQFF. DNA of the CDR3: TGTGCCAGCAGCCGGATAGCGGGAGCAGGGTATGAGCAGTTCTTC.

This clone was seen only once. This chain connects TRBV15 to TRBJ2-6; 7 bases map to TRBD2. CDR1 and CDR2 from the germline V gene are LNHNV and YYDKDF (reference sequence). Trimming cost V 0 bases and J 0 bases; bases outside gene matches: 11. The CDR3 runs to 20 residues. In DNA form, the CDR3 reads TGTGCCACCAGCAGAGAAGGTGGGGCGGGAGCCCTCTCTGGGGCCAACGTCCTGACTTTC. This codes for CATSREGGAGALSGANVLTF.

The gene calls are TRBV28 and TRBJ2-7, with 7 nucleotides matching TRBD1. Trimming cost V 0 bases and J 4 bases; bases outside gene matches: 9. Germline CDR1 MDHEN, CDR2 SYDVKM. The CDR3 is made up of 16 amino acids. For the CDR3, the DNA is TGTGCCAGCAGTTTATGGGTTCGGACAGGCGGGTACGAGCAGTACTTC. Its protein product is CASSLWVRTGGYEQYF.

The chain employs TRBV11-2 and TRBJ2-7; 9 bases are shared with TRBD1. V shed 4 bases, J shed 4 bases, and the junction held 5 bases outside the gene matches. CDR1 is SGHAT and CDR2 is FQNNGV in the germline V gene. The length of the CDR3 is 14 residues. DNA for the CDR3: TGTGCCAGCAGCTCGACCGGGACAGGGTACGAGCAGTACTTC. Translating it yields CASSSTGTGYEQYF.

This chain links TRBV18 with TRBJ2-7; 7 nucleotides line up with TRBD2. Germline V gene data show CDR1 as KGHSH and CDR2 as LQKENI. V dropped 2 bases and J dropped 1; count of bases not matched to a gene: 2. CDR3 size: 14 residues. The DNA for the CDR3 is TGTGCCAGCTCACCAGGGACTAATTCCTACGAGCAGTACTTC. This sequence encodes CASSPGTNSYEQYF.

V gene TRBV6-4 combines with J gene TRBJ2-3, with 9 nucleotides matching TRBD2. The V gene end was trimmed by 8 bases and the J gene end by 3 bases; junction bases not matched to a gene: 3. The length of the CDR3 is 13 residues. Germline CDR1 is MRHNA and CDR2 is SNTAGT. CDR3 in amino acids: CASSSGETDTQYF. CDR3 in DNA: TGTGCCAGCTCTAGCGGGGAAACAGATACGCAGTATTTT.

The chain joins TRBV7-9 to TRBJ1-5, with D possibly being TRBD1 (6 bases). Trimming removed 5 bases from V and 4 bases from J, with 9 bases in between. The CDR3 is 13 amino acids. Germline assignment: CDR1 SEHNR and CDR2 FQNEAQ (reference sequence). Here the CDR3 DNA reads TGTGCCAGCAGCGCACAGGGAAATCAGCCCCAGCATTTT. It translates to CASSAQGNQPQHF.

CDR3: CAWSVGLANTGELFF. As DNA, the CDR3 is TGTGCCTGGAGCGTCGGACTCGCGAACACCGGGGAGCTGTTTTTT. The chain employs TRBV30 and TRBJ2-2, with D possibly being TRBD2 (5 bases). V lost 3 bases and J 0 bases, leaving 11 bases between the germline ends. Germline CDR1 GTSNPN, CDR2 SVGIG (reference sequence). The CDR3 length is 15 residues.

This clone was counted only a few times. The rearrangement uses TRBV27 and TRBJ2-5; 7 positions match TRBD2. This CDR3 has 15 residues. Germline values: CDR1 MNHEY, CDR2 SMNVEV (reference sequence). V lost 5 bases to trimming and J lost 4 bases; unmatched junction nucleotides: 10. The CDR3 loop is CASSDYQRDGETQYF. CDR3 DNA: TGTGCCAGCAGTGACTACCAGCGGGACGGAGAGACCCAGTACTTC.

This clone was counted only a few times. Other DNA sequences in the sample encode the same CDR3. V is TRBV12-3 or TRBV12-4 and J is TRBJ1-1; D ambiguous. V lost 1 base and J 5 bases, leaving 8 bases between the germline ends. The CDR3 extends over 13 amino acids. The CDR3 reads CASSLGTYTEAFF. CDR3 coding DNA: TGTGCCAGCAGTTTAGGGACTTATACTGAAGCTTTCTTT.

CDR3 protein: CASSLSQGLGNEQFF. The CDR3 region has the DNA TGTGCCAGCAGTTTATCACAGGGTCTTGGCAATGAGCAGTTCTTC. The V call is TRBV27, the J call TRBJ2-1; possible D gene TRBD1, 6 bases. This CDR3 region has 15 residues. Germline CDR1 MNHEY, CDR2 SMNVEV (reference sequence). V was pared by 0 bases and J by 6 bases, with 12 bases between.

CDR3 nucleotides: TGCGCCAGCAGCACCGGGACAGGGCCTGAAGCTTTCTTT. This sequence encodes CASSTGTGPEAFF. The J gene is TRBJ1-1, the V gene TRBV5-1, with 9 nucleotides matching TRBD1. V shed 4 bases and J 6 bases; nucleotides not matched to a gene: 4. CDR1 and CDR2 (germline): SGHRS, YFSETQ. The CDR3 totals 13 residues.

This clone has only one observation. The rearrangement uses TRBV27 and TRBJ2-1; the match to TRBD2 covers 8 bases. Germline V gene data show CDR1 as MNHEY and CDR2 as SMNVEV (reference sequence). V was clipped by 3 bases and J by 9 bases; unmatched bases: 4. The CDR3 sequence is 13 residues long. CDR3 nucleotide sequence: TGTGCCAGCAGTTTTGGGCGGGAGGTTGAGCAGTTCTTC. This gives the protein CASSFGREVEQFF.

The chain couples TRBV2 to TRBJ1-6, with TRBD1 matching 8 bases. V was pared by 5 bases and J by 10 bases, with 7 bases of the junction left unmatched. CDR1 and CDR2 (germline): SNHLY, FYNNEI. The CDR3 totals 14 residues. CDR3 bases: TGTGCCAGCAGTCCCGGACAGGGTAGATCACCCCTCCACTTT. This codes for CASSPGQGRSPLHF.

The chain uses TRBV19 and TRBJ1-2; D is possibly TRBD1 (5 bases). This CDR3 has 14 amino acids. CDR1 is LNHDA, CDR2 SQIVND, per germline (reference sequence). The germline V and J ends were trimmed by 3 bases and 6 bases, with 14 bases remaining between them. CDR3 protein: CASSMSGVQDGYTF. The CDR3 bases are TGTGCCAGTAGTATGTCGGGGGTCCAGGATGGCTACACCTTC.

The CDR3, as DNA: TGTGCCAGTAGTATTCTAGCGGGAGGAACCGGGGAGCTGTTTTTT. Translating gives CASSILAGGTGELFF. The chain links TRBV19 to TRBJ2-2; 11 positions agree with TRBD2. This CDR3 spans 15 amino acids. Germline-derived CDR1 and CDR2 are LNHDA and SQIVND (reference sequence). V shed 3 bases and J 5 bases; nucleotides not matched to a gene: 2. The full variable domain, rest sourced from reference TRBV19 and TRBJ2-2, is DGGITQSPKYLFRKEGQNVTLSCEQNLNHDAMYWYRQDPGQGLRLIYYSQIVNDFQKGDIAEGYSVSREKKESFPLTVTSAQKNPTAFYLCASSILAGGTGELFFGEGSRLTVL.